This is a list of T cell receptor beta chains from one sample in a study of control samples from healthy donors and cancer patients. Clones were read by immunoSEQ multiplex PCR, and TCRdb kept only the in-frame ones, dropping some. Of some 130,000 clones listed, 92% are singletons. What was sequenced was blood. The source is a woman in her 50s in good health. The CDR3 runs from the conserved cysteine through the conserved F or W.

CDR3 protein | J gene | V gene
CASSLRLVGGYTF | TRBJ1-2 | TRBV12-3/TRBV12-4
CATETSNVELFF | TRBJ2-2 | TRBV6-6
CASSLEGSGRVLYNEQFF | TRBJ2-1 | TRBV27
CSASDSPGSGGYTF | TRBJ1-2 | TRBV20-1
CASSSPSSGNTIYF | TRBJ1-3 | TRBV2
CASRPGQYYYGYTF | TRBJ1-2 | TRBV6-5
CARLPLAGGPNEQFF | TRBJ2-1 | TRBV23-1
CASLRGRNTEAFF | TRBJ1-1 | TRBV6-5
CASSITFWGAQNTEAFF | TRBJ1-1 | TRBV19
CASSQGGGLGDTQYF | TRBJ2-3 | TRBV3-1/TRBV3-2
CASSLAGAGNQPQHF | TRBJ1-5 | TRBV5-1
CASSFDNYEQYF | TRBJ2-7 | TRBV11-2
CASKFPPGATPGYTF | TRBJ1-2 | TRBV28
CASSESRISPGELFF | TRBJ2-2 | TRBV25-1
CASKQQGQMNTEAFF | TRBJ1-1 | TRBV7-8
CASSYLTSGYTF | TRBJ1-2 | TRBV5-6
CAWSPGSGPHNSPLHF | TRBJ1-6 | TRBV30
CASSLNGGRAGDTQYF | TRBJ2-3 | TRBV7-8
CASMEGNYGYTF | TRBJ1-2 | TRBV6-5
CASRDREFLDTGELFF | TRBJ2-2 | TRBV28
CASSVTLGLWSSYEQYF | TRBJ2-7 | TRBV5-5
CATSSGGMTEQYF | TRBJ2-7 | TRBV15
CASSPTSGRTKTGELFF | TRBJ2-2 | TRBV19
CASSLFTRGANSPLHF | TRBJ1-6 | TRBV27
CATSDVDRNYGYTF | TRBJ1-2 | TRBV24-1